This TCR beta chain was captured in a study of blood T cell repertoires in COVID-19. Study as a whole: Sites in the United States, Italy and Spain provided acute and convalescent COVID-19 samples.

Participant-reported clinical history was the basis for cohort assignment. Trimming took off 6 bases at V and 5 bases at J, with 10 bases between the two ends. This CDR3 comprises 12 residues. Germline V gives CDR1 MNHEY, CDR2 SVGAGI. The protocol was immunoSEQ multiplex PCR, while the TCRdb copy is restricted to in-frame clones and leaves out a portion. Of 360,000 or so clones listed, roughly 80% are singletons. The TCR was taken from a woman aged 50 to 60 who had recovered from COVID-19. Sequenced input: PBMCs or T cells enriched from blood (not recorded which). The V gene is TRBV6-5, the J gene TRBJ1-1, with a tentative D call TRBD1 (6 bases). CDR3: CASSRGQTEAFF. The CDR3 DNA follows: TGTGCCAGCAGCCGTGGACAGACTGAAGCTTTCTTT.